Listed here is a single T cell receptor (beta chain). CDR3 length: 16 amino acids. Per germline, CDR1 LGHDT and CDR2 YNNKEL (reference sequence). The V gene lost 4 bases and the J gene lost 5 bases, with 20 bases spanning the gap. TCRdb keeps only in-frame clones here, not all; method: immunoSEQ multiplex PCR. In the table there are hundreds of thousands of clones, 75% to 90% of which are singletons. The record originates from a study of blood T cell repertoires in COVID-19. Turning to the study itself: The study drew acute and convalescent COVID-19 samples from the United States, Italy and Spain.

This clonotype originated in a man between 60 and 75 years old who had recovered from COVID-19. Sequenced material: peripheral blood. The chain combines TRBV3-1 (or the pseudogene TRBV3-2) with TRBJ2-5, with a weak D call TRBD2 (5 bases). CDR3 sequence reads: CASSPPRTPGMETQYF. The CDR3, as DNA: TGTGCCAGCAGCCCCCCCCGGACTCCCGGTATGGAGACCCAGTACTTC.